The 22 T cell receptor beta chains presented below share a single source sample, sequenced in a study of control samples from healthy donors and cancer patients. Method: immunoSEQ multiplex PCR; TCRdb's copy keeps in-frame clones and lacks some. This table has around 110,000 clones, more than 80% appearing once. The material sequenced was PBMCs. The source is a woman between 45 and 65 years old with colorectal cancer.

The chain combines TRBV3-1 (or the pseudogene TRBV3-2) with TRBJ2-6; TRBD1 is a possible D gene (6 bases). V lost 5 bases, J lost 4 bases, and 9 bases lay in between. The length of the CDR3 is 14 residues. Per germline, CDR1 LGHDT and CDR2 YNNKEL (reference sequence). The CDR3 DNA is TGTGCCAGCAGCAGGGGGTCCGGGGCCAACGTCCTGACTTTC. Its translation is CASSRGSGANVLTF.

The chain carries TRBV9 and TRBJ2-1, with D possibly being TRBD2 (6 bases). The CDR3 is made up of 15 amino acids. Germline V gene data show CDR1 as SGDLS and CDR2 as YYNGEE. V was cut by 0 bases and J by 7 bases, with 14 bases left in between. The CDR3 is CASSVAGGTGNEQFF. As DNA, the CDR3 is TGTGCCAGCAGCGTAGCTGGGGGGACGGGAAATGAGCAGTTCTTC. Looking up the rest from reference TRBV9 and TRBJ2-1 gives the full variable domain: DSGVTQTPKHLITATGQRVTLRCSPRSGDLSVYWYQQSLDQGLQFLIQYYNGEERAKGNILERFSAQQFPDLHSELNLSSLELGDSALYFCASSVAGGTGNEQFFGPGTRLTVL.

This sequence joins TRBV5-4 and TRBJ1-1; D is undetermined. CDR3 length equals 14 residues. CDR1 and CDR2 (germline): SGHNT, YYREEE (reference sequence). V was shortened by 0 bases and J by 2 bases, with 8 bases between the two germline ends. CDR3 residues: CASSLGGANTEAFF. The CDR3 bases are TGTGCCAGCAGCTTGGGGGGAGCAAACACTGAAGCTTTCTTT. The entire variable domain, with the rest obtained from reference TRBV5-4 and TRBJ1-1, is as follows: ETGVTQSPTHLIKTRGQQVTLRCSSQSGHNTVSWYQQALGQGPQFIFQYYREEENGRGNFPPRFSGLQFPNYSSELNVNALELDDSALYLCASSLGGANTEAFFGQGTRLTVV.

In its sample, this clone was seen once. The chain uses TRBV7-6 and TRBJ2-6; possibly TRBD2 for D (5 bases). Per germline, CDR1 SGHVS and CDR2 FNYEAQ. V gave up 3 bases and J gave up 0 bases, with 12 bases separating them. The CDR3 is 17 amino acids. Here the CDR3 DNA reads TGTGCCAGCAGCTTCTCCGTTGAGGGCTCTGGGGCCAACGTCCTGACTTTC. Translating gives CASSFSVEGSGANVLTF.

The genes are TRBV3-1 (or the pseudogene TRBV3-2) and TRBJ2-7; TRBD2 might be the D (6 bases). The CDR3 covers 16 residues. Deletions cut 1 base from V and 9 bases from J, with 22 bases between. Germline CDR1 is LGHDT and CDR2 is YNNKEL (reference sequence). The CDR3: CASSQVGLSGYDGQYF. The CDR3 DNA reads TGTGCCAGCAGCCAAGTGGGACTCTCAGGCTACGATGGGCAGTACTTC.

The chain combines TRBV2 with TRBJ2-5; no definite D call. Trimming left V 1 base short and J 4 bases short, with 10 bases between. Germline V gene lookup returns CDR1 SNHLY and CDR2 FYNNEI. CDR3 size: 14 residues. For the CDR3, the DNA is TGTGCCAGCAGTGAAGAGGACCAGACAGAGACCCAGTACTTC. Translation gives CASSEEDQTETQYF.

The V and J genes are TRBV2 and TRBJ2-3; D is ambiguous. The V end was cut by 1 base, the J end by 7 bases, with 6 bases between. The CDR3 loop spans 12 amino acids. Germline CDR1 SNHLY, CDR2 FYNNEI. CDR3 loop: CASSEELNTQYF. Written as DNA, the CDR3 is TGTGCCAGCAGTGAAGAATTAAATACGCAGTATTTT.

The chain joins TRBV2 to TRBJ2-7; 7 bases agree with TRBD1. This CDR3 spans 13 amino acids. Germline loops: CDR1 SNHLY, CDR2 FYNNEI. Trimming at V came to 5 bases and at J to 1 base, leaving 2 bases not matched to a gene. The DNA for the CDR3 is TGTGCCAGCAGTCGGGACAGATCCTACGAGCAGTACTTC. It translates to CASSRDRSYEQYF.

The chain is built from TRBV27 and TRBJ2-7; 8 bases align to TRBD1. The CDR3 runs 13 residues. V dropped 4 bases and J dropped 4; count of bases not matched to a gene: 3. The V gene's germline CDR1 is MNHEY and CDR2 SMNVEV (reference sequence). CDR3 bases: TGTGCCAGCAGTTCAGGGGGCCCGTACGAGCAGTACTTC. It yields the protein CASSSGGPYEQYF.

The chain uses TRBV4-2 and TRBJ2-5; TRBD2 matches at 10 bases. CDR3 length: 17 amino acids. The germline CDR1 and CDR2 sequences are LGHNA and YNFKEQ. V trimming: 0 bases; J trimming: 9 bases; junction bases outside the gene matches: 13. CDR3 sequence: CASSQEFLGLAAGSQYF. CDR3 bases: TGTGCCAGCAGCCAAGAGTTCCTCGGACTAGCGGCTGGTTCCCAGTACTTC.

The chain links TRBV5-1 to TRBJ2-3, with D hard to call. V was pared by 3 bases and J by 2 bases, with 7 bases between. CDR3 length: 13 amino acids. Germline-derived CDR1 and CDR2 are SGHRS and YFSETQ. The CDR3 DNA reads TGCGCCAGCAGCTCCACCCCCACAGATACGCAGTATTTT. The encoded protein is CASSSTPTDTQYF.

This chain joins TRBV10-1 and TRBJ2-2, with D perhaps TRBD2 (5 bases). Germline V gene data show CDR1 as WNHNN and CDR2 as SYGVQD (reference sequence). This CDR3 has 14 amino acids. V was clipped by 2 bases and J by 7 bases, with 11 bases between them. The CDR3 is CASSEGGRGGELFF. The CDR3 nucleotides read TGCGCCAGCAGTGAGGGCGGGCGAGGCGGGGAGCTGTTTTTT.

The chain joins TRBV5-5 to TRBJ1-4, with TRBD1 matching 7 bases. With 0 bases clipped from V and 7 bases from J, the junction kept 6 bases outside the gene matches. The V gene's germline CDR1 is SGHKS and CDR2 YYEKEE (reference sequence). This CDR3 has 15 amino acids. The CDR3 nucleotides are TGTGCCAGCAGCTTGGCCTGGACAGGAGGTGAAAAACTGTTTTTT. Protein product: CASSLAWTGGEKLFF.

The CDR3 DNA sequence: TGCAGCGTTGGCCACAGAGTTCCTGGAACAGATACGCAGTATTTT. Its protein is CSVGHRVPGTDTQYF. This chain connects TRBV29-1 to TRBJ2-3, with no clear D. V was clipped by 4 bases and J by 3 bases, with 17 bases between them. This CDR3 is 15 amino acids long. CDR1 SQVTM and CDR2 ANQGSEA come from the germline V gene.

The chain combines TRBV7-2 with TRBJ2-7; D may be TRBD1 (6 bases). CDR3 length: 16 residues. Germline V lookup: CDR1 SGHTA, CDR2 FQGNSA. Trimming cost V 5 bases and J 2 bases, with 19 bases left between them. The CDR3 sequence: CASSNPEKTGTYEQYF. DNA of the CDR3: TGTGCCAGCAGCAACCCTGAGAAGACAGGTACCTACGAGCAGTACTTC.

V is TRBV2 and J is TRBJ1-5; D is ambiguous. The CDR3 runs 14 residues. The V gene's germline CDR1 is SNHLY and CDR2 FYNNEI. V shed 4 bases and J shed 2 bases, with 9 bases lying between them. CDR3 DNA sequence: TGTGCCAGCAGTGGAGGTAATGGCAATCAGCCCCAGCATTTT. Translating it yields CASSGGNGNQPQHF.

This chain connects TRBV9 to TRBJ2-3, with 7 nucleotides matching TRBD1. Germline assignment: CDR1 SGDLS and CDR2 YYNGEE. CDR3 length: 15 amino acids. Trimming took 4 bases from V and 1 from J; bases not matched to a gene: 6. Here the CDR3 reads CASSPYGQGTDTQYF. As DNA, the CDR3 is TGTGCCAGCAGCCCATATGGACAGGGCACAGATACGCAGTATTTT.

This rearrangement joins TRBV6-6 to TRBJ2-2; D is ambiguous. The germline gives CDR1 MNHNY, CDR2 SVGAGI (reference sequence). Trimming stripped 4 bases from V and 1 base from J, with 7 bases between. CDR3 size: 14 residues. The chain's CDR3 is CASSSYLNTGELFF. Here the CDR3 DNA reads TGTGCCAGCAGTTCTTATCTGAACACCGGGGAGCTGTTTTTT.

The chain joins TRBV27 to TRBJ2-6; D is possibly TRBD1 (8 bases). Germline CDR1 and CDR2: MNHEY and SMNVEV (reference sequence). Trimming removed 5 bases from V and 2 bases from J, with 13 bases in between. CDR3 length: 16 residues. The CDR3 DNA reads as TGTGCCAGCAGTACAACAGGGGGGGCTGGGGCCAACGTCCTGACTTTC. Translated: CASSTTGGAGANVLTF.

J is TRBJ1-1 and V is TRBV5-1; tentatively, D is TRBD1 (6 bases). The CDR3 contains 13 residues. Between the trimmed V and J ends, which lost 4 bases and 1 base, there was a span of 8 bases. From germline, CDR1 is SGHRS and CDR2 YFSETQ. CDR3 sequence: CASSGGQNTEAFF. The CDR3 DNA sequence: TGCGCCAGCAGCGGGGGCCAGAACACTGAAGCTTTCTTT. The complete variable domain, with remaining parts taken from reference TRBV5-1 and TRBJ1-1, reads KAGVTQTPRYLIKTRGQQVTLSCSPISGHRSVSWYQQTPGQGLQFLFEYFSETQRNKGNFPGRFSGRQFSNSRSEMNVSTLELGDSALYLCASSGGQNTEAFFGQGTRLTVV.

The J gene is TRBJ2-7, the V gene TRBV6-1, with unresolved D. With 4 bases removed from V and 2 bases from J, the gap between germline ends came to 18 bases. The CDR3 is 16 residues long. CDR1 and CDR2 from the germline V gene are MNHNS and SASEGT. In DNA form, the CDR3 reads TGTGCCAGCAGTGCCCCCAGCCAAGGTGGTACCTACGAGCAGTACTTC. Translating gives CASSAPSQGGTYEQYF.

The chain couples TRBV4-2 to TRBJ1-2; possibly TRBD1 for D (5 bases). There are 15 residues in the CDR3. Trimming left V 4 bases short and J 7 bases short, with 19 bases between. From germline, CDR1 is LGHNA and CDR2 YNFKEQ. In nucleotides, the CDR3 is TGTGCCAGCAGCCCTGGGGACCCATTGAACCTTGGCTACACCTTC. As protein: CASSPGDPLNLGYTF.